The clone carrying this T cell receptor (beta chain) has only one observation. V lost 4 bases, J lost 0 bases, and 8 bases lay in between. This CDR3 is built from 14 residues. Germline loops: CDR1 SGHRS, CDR2 YFSETQ. For blood and skin samples, reverse transcription used TCR alpha and beta constant primers. TCRdb re-called the 5' RACE reads with MiXCR, one entry per CDR3 protein. Among about 26,000 distinct CDR3 sequences, 20% to 25% were seen once, and the ten largest hold around 1.8%. Adult healthy volunteers gave 2.5 ml peripheral blood for whole-blood RNA. The data stem from a study of naive and memory T cell subsets.

This receptor was taken from a female donor in good health. This chain joins TRBV5-1 and TRBJ2-1; TRBD1 might be the D (6 bases). CDR3 residues: CASSPDSSYNEQFF. In nucleotides, the CDR3 is TGCGCCAGCAGCCCGGACAGCTCCTACAATGAGCAGTTCTTC.